These T cell receptor beta chains were read from a single sample in a study of blood T cell repertoires in COVID-19. TCRdb's copy holds only in-frame clones and misses some; the assay was immunoSEQ multiplex PCR. In the table there are some 150,000 clones, roughly 89% of which are singletons. Sequences were obtained from peripheral blood. These receptors originate from a woman aged 45 to 65 with acute or convalescent COVID-19. Both conserved end residues are part of each CDR3. The D gene is left open where the match is weak. Size is omitted from some rows. Given values are once, few, many or a class for expanded clones.

>TRBD1|NA|TRBV27|TRBJ1-2
TGTGCCAGCAGCGCCCCCGGACAGGGCGGTAATGGCTACACCTTC
CASSAPGQGGNGYTF
>TRBD2|NA|TRBV10-3|TRBJ2-7
TGTGCCGCTAGGCGGGGACTAGCGGACTACGAGCAGTACTTC
CAARRGLADYEQYF
>TRBD1|NA|TRBV5-1|TRBJ1-3
TGCGCCAGCAGCGAACCGACAGGGGTCAGCTCTGGAAACACCATATATTTT
CASSEPTGVSSGNTIYF
>TRBD2|NA|TRBV29-1|TRBJ2-1
TGCAGCGTTTCCAGGACTAGCGACAAAACCCAGTTCTTC
CSVSRTSDKTQFF
>TRBD1|NA|TRBV24-1|TRBJ1-2
TGTGCCACCAGTGACCCCGGGACAGGAGGTGGCTACACCTTC
CATSDPGTGGGYTF
>NA|NA|TRBV2|TRBJ2-1
TGTGCCAGCAGTGGGCCCCCGACATACAATGAGCAGTTCTTC
CASSGPPTYNEQFF
>NA|NA|TRBV5-1|TRBJ2-5
TGCGCCAGCAGCTGGACAGACCAAGAGACCCAGTACTTC
CASSWTDQETQYF
>TRBD2|NA|TRBV3-1/TRBV3-2|TRBJ2-1
TGTGCCAGCAGCCCCGTACTTAGCGGGGGGGCCGGTACTGAGCAGTTCTTC
CASSPVLSGGAGTEQFF
>NA|NA|TRBV19|TRBJ1-5
TGTGCCAGTACAGGGAGGGTCAATCAGCCCCAGCATTTT
CASTGRVNQPQHF
>TRBD2|NA|TRBV5-1|TRBJ2-1
TGCGCCAGCAGCTTACTAGCGGGGGCCTACAATGAGCAGTTCTTC
CASSLLAGAYNEQFF
>TRBD1|NA|TRBV5-6|TRBJ2-5
TGTGCCAGCAGCCACCGACAGGGATACGAGACCCAGTACTTC
CASSHRQGYETQYF
>NA|NA|TRBV12-2|TRBJ1-4
TGTGCAAGTCGCTTAACCATACAGGGCCCCACCCCTGCAACTAATGAAAAACTGTTTTTT
CASRLTIQGPTPATNEKLFF
>NA|NA|TRBV5-1|TRBJ2-3
TGCGCCAGCAGCTTGGAGGGTGACACAGGGCTGAGGACAGATACGCAGTATTTT
CASSLEGDTGLRTDTQYF
>TRBD2|NA|TRBV5-1|TRBJ2-7
TGCGCCAGCAGCTCGGGGAGGGTCCAAGGAGGCGAGCAGTACTTC
CASSSGRVQGGEQYF
>NA|NA|TRBV9|TRBJ1-3
TGTGCCAGCAGTTTACAGTCGGTTCTTGCAAACACCATATATTTT
CASSLQSVLANTIYF
>NA|NA|TRBV19|TRBJ1-2
TGTGCCAGTAGTCCCCCCTGGGGAGGCTATGGCTACACCTTC
CASSPPWGGYGYTF
>TRBD1|NA|TRBV10-3|TRBJ1-5
TGTGCCATCAGTGTCTCAGGGGGTAGCAATCAGCCCCAGCATTTT
CAISVSGGSNQPQHF
>NA|NA|TRBV4-2|TRBJ1-6
TGTGCCAGCAGCCAAGATCAAAACACCTATAATTCACCCCTCCACTTT
CASSQDQNTYNSPLHF
>NA|NA|TRBV5-4|TRBJ1-1
TGTGCCAGCAGCTTGCAGGGGCGTTTAACTGAAGCTTTCTTT
CASSLQGRLTEAFF
>TRBD2|NA|TRBV5-1|TRBJ2-2
TGCGCCAGCAGCTCCGCTAGCGGGGGCGGGGAGCTGTTTTTT
CASSSASGGGELFF
>TRBD2|NA|TRBV24-1|TRBJ2-2
TGTGCCACGCAGTGGGGGACTAGCGGGAGGGACACCGGGGAGCTGTTTTTT
CATQWGTSGRDTGELFF
>NA|NA|TRBV7-6|TRBJ1-6
TGTGCCAGCAGCCCCCGGTCTAACTATAATTCACCCCTCCACTTT
CASSPRSNYNSPLHF
>NA|NA|TRBV6-5|TRBJ2-3
TGTGCCAGCAGCTTCCCAGGGGCCGATACGCAGTATTTT
CASSFPGADTQYF
>NA|NA|TRBV6-2/TRBV6-3|TRBJ1-1
TGTGCCAGCAGTTACCATCCGATACAGACTGAAGCTTTCTTT
CASSYHPIQTEAFF
>NA|NA|TRBV12-2|TRBJ2-7
TGTGCAAGTCGCTTAGTATTCCTAGCGGGAGGGGCCTACGAGCAGTACTTC
CASRLVFLAGGAYEQYF
>TRBD1|NA|TRBV15|TRBJ1-2
TGTGCCACCAGCAGAGATCGGGGATTGGGACAGCTCTATGGCTACACCTTC
CATSRDRGLGQLYGYTF
>NA|once|TRBV3-1/TRBV3-2|TRBJ2-2
TGTGCCAGCAGCCAAGCAGGTAGAACCGGGGAGCTGTTTTTT
CASSQAGRTGELFF
>NA|NA|TRBV5-4|TRBJ2-5
TGTGCCAGCAGCTTGATAGAGGGAGAGACCCAGTACTTC
CASSLIEGETQYF
>NA|few|TRBV19|TRBJ1-1
TGTGCCAGTAGTATTCAAGGGAGGACTGAAGCTTTCTTT
CASSIQGRTEAFF
>NA|NA|TRBV30|TRBJ1-1
TGTGCCTGGAGCGAAGGGCGGGTGGGCACTGAAGCTTTCTTT
CAWSEGRVGTEAFF
>NA|NA|TRBV9|TRBJ2-1
TGTGCCAGCAGCCCCCGACTACTCTCCTACAATGAGCAGTTCTTC
CASSPRLLSYNEQFF
>TRBD1|NA|TRBV29-1|TRBJ1-1
TGCAGCGTTAGGACAGGGAACACTGAAGCTTTCTTT
CSVRTGNTEAFF
>NA|NA|TRBV11-2|TRBJ2-7
TGTGCCAGCAGCCTACTAGCTCTTCCGTCCTACGAGCAGTACTTC
CASSLLALPSYEQYF
>TRBD1|NA|TRBV28|TRBJ1-1
TGTGCCAGCAGTCCGACAGGGAACGCGAACACTGAAGCTTTCTTT
CASSPTGNANTEAFF
>TRBD1|NA|TRBV20-1|TRBJ1-5
TGCAGTGCTAGTATACAGGGGGCCTGGGGCAATCAGCCCCAGCATTTT
CSASIQGAWGNQPQHF
>TRBD2|NA|TRBV9|TRBJ2-7
TGTGCCAGCAGCCCCGGGACTAGCGGGCCCTCCTACGAGCAGTACTTC
CASSPGTSGPSYEQYF
>NA|NA|TRBV10-2|TRBJ1-5
TGCGCCAGCAGTGAAGTGGGGGGAGACAATCAGCCCCAGCATTTT
CASSEVGGDNQPQHF